The present T cell receptor (beta chain) was sequenced within a study of cytomegalovirus exposure and HLA in healthy donors. This clone has a handful of counts. Its antigen remains unidentified. CDR1 is SGHTS and CDR2 is YDEGEE in the germline V gene. The length of the CDR3 is 14 residues. The ends were cut back, 3 bases at V and 6 bases at J, with 13 bases in the middle. Findings and limits, study-wide: Beyond CMV serostatus, there was no information to go on about immune exposure. Both high specificity and high sensitivity reportedly marked the classifier's diagnosis of cytomegalovirus status.

In the PCR, 60 Vbeta and 13 Jbeta primers were used. Clones were sequenced by immunoSEQ multiplex PCR, and TCRdb holds only the in-frame ones, with some missing. The sample includes 65,000 to 95,000 clones, roughly 80% seen only once; the top ten take about 3.5%. The chain has TRBV5-8 and TRBJ1-5; perhaps TRBD1 as D (5 bases). The sample consisted of PBMCs. The receptor was isolated from a man aged 45-60 years in good health and CMV-seronegative. In DNA form, the CDR3 reads TGTGCCAGCAGCTGGGGGGGAGTTAGTCAGCCCCAGCATTTT. Translated, it gives CASSWGGVSQPQHF.